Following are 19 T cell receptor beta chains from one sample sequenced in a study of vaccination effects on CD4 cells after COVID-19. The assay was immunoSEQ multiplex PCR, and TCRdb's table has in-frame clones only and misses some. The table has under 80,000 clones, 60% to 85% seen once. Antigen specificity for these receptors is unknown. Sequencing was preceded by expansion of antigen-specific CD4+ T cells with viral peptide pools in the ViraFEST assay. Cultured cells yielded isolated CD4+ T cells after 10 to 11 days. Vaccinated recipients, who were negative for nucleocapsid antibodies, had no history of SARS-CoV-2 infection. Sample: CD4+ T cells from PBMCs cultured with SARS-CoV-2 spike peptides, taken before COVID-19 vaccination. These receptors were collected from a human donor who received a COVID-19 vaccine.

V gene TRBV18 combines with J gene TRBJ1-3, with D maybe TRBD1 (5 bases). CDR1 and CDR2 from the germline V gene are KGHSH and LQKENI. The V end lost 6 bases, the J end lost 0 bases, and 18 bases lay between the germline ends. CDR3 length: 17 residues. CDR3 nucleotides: TGTGCCAGCTCGCCGAGGGGCGGGGAACACTCTGGAAACACCATATATTTT. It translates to CASSPRGGEHSGNTIYF.

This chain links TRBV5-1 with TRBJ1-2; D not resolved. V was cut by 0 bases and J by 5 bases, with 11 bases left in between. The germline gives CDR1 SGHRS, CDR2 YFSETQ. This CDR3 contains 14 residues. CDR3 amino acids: CASSLEPGRYGYTF. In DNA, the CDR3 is TGCGCCAGCAGCTTGGAACCGGGAAGGTATGGCTACACCTTC.

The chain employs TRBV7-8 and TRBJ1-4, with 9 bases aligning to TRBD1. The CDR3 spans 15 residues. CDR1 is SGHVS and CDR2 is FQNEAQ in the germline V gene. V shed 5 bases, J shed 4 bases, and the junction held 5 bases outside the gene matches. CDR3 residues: CASSPRDRVNEKLFF. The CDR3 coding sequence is TGTGCCAGCAGCCCGAGGGACAGGGTTAATGAAAAACTGTTTTTT.

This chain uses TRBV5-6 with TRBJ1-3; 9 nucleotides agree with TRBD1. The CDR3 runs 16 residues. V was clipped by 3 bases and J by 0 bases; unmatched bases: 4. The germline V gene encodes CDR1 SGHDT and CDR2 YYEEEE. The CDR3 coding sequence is TGTGCCAGCAGCTCCGGACAGGGGAGCTCTGGAAACACCATATATTTT. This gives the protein CASSSGQGSSGNTIYF.

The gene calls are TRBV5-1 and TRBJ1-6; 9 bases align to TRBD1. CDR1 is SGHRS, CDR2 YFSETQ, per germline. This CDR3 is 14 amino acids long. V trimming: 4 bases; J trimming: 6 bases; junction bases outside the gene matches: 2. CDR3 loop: CASSGTGTNSPLHF. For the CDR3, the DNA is TGCGCCAGCAGCGGGACAGGGACTAATTCACCCCTCCACTTT.

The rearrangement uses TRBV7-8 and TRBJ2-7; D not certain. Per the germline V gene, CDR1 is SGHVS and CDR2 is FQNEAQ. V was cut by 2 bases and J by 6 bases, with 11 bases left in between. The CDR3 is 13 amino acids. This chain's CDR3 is CASSLSETAEQYV. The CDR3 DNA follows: TGTGCCAGCAGCTTATCCGAGACGGCCGAGCAGTACGTC.

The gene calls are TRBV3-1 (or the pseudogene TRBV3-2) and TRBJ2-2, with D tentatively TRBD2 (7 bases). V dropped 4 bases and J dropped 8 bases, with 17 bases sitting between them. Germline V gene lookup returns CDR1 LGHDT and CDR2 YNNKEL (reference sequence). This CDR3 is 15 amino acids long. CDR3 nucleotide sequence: TGTGCCAGCAGCCGAGGGGGGGCGGTTTCTGGGGAGCTGTTTTTT. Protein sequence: CASSRGGAVSGELFF.

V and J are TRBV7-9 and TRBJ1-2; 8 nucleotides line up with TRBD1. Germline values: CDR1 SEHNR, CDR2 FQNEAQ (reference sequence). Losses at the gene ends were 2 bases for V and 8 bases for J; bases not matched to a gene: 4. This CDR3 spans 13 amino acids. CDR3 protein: CASSLQGAKGYTF. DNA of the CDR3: TGTGCCAGCAGCTTACAGGGGGCAAAAGGCTACACCTTC. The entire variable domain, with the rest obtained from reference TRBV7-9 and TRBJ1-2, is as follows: DTGVSQNPRHKITKRGQNVTFRCDPISEHNRLYWYRQTLGQGPEFLTYFQNEAQLEKSRLLSDRFSAERPKGSFSTLEIQRTEQGDSAMYLCASSLQGAKGYTFGSGTRLTVV.

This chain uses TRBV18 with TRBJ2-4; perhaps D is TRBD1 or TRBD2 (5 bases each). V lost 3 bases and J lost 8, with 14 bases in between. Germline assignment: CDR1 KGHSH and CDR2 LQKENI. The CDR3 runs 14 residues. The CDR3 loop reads CASSPNGGGDIQYF. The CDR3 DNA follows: TGTGCCAGCTCACCTAACGGTGGGGGAGACATTCAGTACTTC. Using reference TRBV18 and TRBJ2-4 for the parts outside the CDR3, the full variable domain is NAGVMQNPRHLVRRRGQEARLRCSPMKGHSHVYWYRQLPEEGLKFMVYLQKENIIDESGMPKERFSAEFPKEGPSILRIQQVVRGDSAAYFCASSPNGGGDIQYFGAGTRLSVL.

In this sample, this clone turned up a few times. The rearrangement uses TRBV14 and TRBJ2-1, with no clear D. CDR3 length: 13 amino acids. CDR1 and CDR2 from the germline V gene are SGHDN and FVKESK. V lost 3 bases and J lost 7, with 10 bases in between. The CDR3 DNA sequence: TGTGCCAGCAGCCAGAGATCCTCTAATGAGCAGTTCTTC. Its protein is CASSQRSSNEQFF.

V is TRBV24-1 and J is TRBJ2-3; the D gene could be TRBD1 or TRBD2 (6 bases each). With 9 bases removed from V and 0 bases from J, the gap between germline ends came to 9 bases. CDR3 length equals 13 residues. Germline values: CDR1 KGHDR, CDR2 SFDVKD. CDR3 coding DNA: TGTGCCACCGGAGGGGGGAGCACAGATACGCAGTATTTT. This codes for CATGGGSTDTQYF.

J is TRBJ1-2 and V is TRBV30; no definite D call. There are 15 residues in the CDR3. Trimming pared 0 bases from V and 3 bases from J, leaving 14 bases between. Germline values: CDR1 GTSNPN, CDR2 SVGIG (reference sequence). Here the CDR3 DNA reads TGTGCCTGGAGTGTACCCCCGGCGAGGGACTATGGCTACACCTTC. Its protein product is CAWSVPPARDYGYTF.

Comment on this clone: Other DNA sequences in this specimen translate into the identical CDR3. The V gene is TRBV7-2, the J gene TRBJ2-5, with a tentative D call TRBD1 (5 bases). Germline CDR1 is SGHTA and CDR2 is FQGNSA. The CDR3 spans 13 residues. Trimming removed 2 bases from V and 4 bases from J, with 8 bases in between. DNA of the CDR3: TGTGCCAGCAGCTTAAGGGGTAGAGAGACCCAGTACTTC. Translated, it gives CASSLRGRETQYF.

Here the CDR3 DNA reads TGTGCCAGCAGTTACGGCGGGGCGGGTGAGCAGTACGTC. Translating gives CASSYGGAGEQYV. The V and J genes are TRBV6-2 or TRBV6-3 and TRBJ2-7, with D perhaps matching TRBD2 (6 bases). V was pared by 2 bases and J by 7 bases, with 12 bases between. CDR1 and CDR2 from the germline V gene are MNHEY and SVGEGT. The CDR3 is 13 residues long.

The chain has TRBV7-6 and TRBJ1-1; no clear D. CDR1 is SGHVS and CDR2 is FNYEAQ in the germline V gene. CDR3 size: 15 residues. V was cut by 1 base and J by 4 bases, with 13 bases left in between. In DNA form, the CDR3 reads TGTGCCAGCAGCTTAGAGTTGGGCTCGGTCACTGAAGCTTTCTTT. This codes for CASSLELGSVTEAFF. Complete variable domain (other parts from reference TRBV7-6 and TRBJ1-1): GAGVSQSPRYKVTKRGQDVALRCDPISGHVSLYWYRQALGQGPEFLTYFNYEAQQDKSGLPNDRFSAERPEGSISTLTIQRTEQRDSAMYRCASSLELGSVTEAFFGQGTRLTVV.

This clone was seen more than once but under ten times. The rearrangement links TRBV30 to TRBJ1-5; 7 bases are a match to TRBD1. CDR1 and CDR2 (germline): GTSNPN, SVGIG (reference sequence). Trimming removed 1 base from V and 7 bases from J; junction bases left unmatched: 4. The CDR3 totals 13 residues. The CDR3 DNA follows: TGTGCCTGGAGTGGACAGGGCGGCCAGCCCCAGCATTTT. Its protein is CAWSGQGGQPQHF.

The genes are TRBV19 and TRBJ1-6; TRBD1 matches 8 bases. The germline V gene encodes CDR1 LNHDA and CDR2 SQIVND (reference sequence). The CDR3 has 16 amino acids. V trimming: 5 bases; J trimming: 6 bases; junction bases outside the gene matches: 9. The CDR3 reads CASSSSTGVRNSPLHF. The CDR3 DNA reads TGTGCCAGTAGTTCATCGACAGGGGTTCGTAATTCACCCCTCCACTTT.

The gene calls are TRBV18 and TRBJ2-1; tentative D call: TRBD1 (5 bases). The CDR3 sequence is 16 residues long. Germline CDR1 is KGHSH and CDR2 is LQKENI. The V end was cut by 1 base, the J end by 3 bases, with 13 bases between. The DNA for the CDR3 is TGTGCCAGCTCACCACTTAGAACAGGATACTACAATGAGCAGTTCTTC. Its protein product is CASSPLRTGYYNEQFF.

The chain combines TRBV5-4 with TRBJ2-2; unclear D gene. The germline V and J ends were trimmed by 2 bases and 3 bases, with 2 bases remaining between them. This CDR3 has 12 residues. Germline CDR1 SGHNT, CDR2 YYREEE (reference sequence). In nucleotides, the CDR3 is TGTGCCAGCAGCTTCTACACCGGGGAGCTGTTTTTT. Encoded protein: CASSFYTGELFF.